This T cell receptor beta chain was identified in a study of molecular identifiers for immune sequencing clone quantification. As previously described, bulk TCR libraries were made using listed TCR primers. One entry per CDR3 protein results from TCRdb running MiXCR on the PCR reads. The table shows about 100,000 distinct CDR3 sequences, with around a third occurring only once. V lost 4 bases, J lost 4 bases, and 13 bases lay in between. CDR3 length equals 14 residues. Sequenced input: naive CD8+ T cells from blood, with Jurkat cell RNA spiked in. The subset denotes: FACS-sorted CD8+CD4-CCR7+CD45RA+ naive T cells. The V call is TRBV12-3 or TRBV12-4, the J call TRBJ2-5; no clear D. The receptor was derived from a human donor in good health. Some libraries in this study had Jurkat cell RNA spiked in. CDR3 amino acids: CASSSRGSRETQYF. In nucleotides, the CDR3 is TGTGCCAGCAGTTCCAGAGGTTCCCGAGAGACCCAGTACTTC.